This TCR beta chain emerged from a study of T cell repertoires in cytomegalovirus infection. One entry per CDR3 protein results from TCRdb running MiXCR on the reads. The sample has around 570,000 distinct CDR3 sequences; 40% are singletons. On this clonotype: The antigen is unknown.

V was clipped by 4 bases and J by 1 base, with 13 bases between them. The germline gives CDR1 MDHEN, CDR2 SYDVKM. The CDR3 spans 15 residues. The chain has TRBV28 and TRBJ1-1; D call uncertain. The receptor was derived from a human donor in good health (CMV status not recorded). Some clones in this sample may be carry-over from other donors' samples. The sequenced sample was cultured PBMCs, obtained from culture after CMV antigen stimulation. CDR3 amino acids: CASSSRGLANTEAFF. The DNA for the CDR3 is TGTGCCAGCAGTTCGCGTGGACTAGCGAACACTGAAGCTTTCTTT.